Below are 10 T cell receptor beta chains sequenced from a single sample in a study of control samples from healthy donors and cancer patients. Some clones are missing from TCRdb's copy, which holds only in-frame ones; the method was immunoSEQ multiplex PCR. Among 150,000 to 200,000 clones listed, around 88% were seen once. Sequenced material: blood. These receptors were obtained from a woman aged 25 to 39 in good health.

The J gene is TRBJ2-1, the V gene TRBV27; 11 bases align to TRBD2. The V gene's germline CDR1 is MNHEY and CDR2 SMNVEV (reference sequence). Trimming at V came to 6 bases and at J to 3 bases, leaving 16 bases not matched to a gene. The CDR3 sequence is 19 residues long. CDR3 sequence: CASSPLTSGSSLLYNEQFF. CDR3 in DNA: TGTGCCAGCAGCCCCCTTACTAGCGGGAGCTCGTTGCTCTACAATGAGCAGTTCTTC.

This sequence joins TRBV7-9 and TRBJ1-4, with 8 bases identical to TRBD1. The CDR3 length is 14 residues. Germline CDR1 is SEHNR and CDR2 is FQNEAQ (reference sequence). V was clipped by 5 bases and J by 6 bases; unmatched bases: 5. For the CDR3, the DNA is TGTGCCAGCAGCGAGACAGGGGCTTATGAAAAACTGTTTTTT. Encoded protein: CASSETGAYEKLFF.

This chain connects TRBV5-6 to TRBJ1-6, with D hard to call. Looked up from germline, CDR1 is SGHDT and CDR2 is YYEEEE. V lost 0 bases, J lost 5 bases, and 9 bases lay in between. The CDR3 totals 15 residues. The CDR3 DNA reads TGTGCCAGCAGCTTGGGCGCAACGGATAATTCACCCCTCCACTTT. Translation gives CASSLGATDNSPLHF. Supplemented by reference TRBV5-6 and TRBJ1-6, the full variable domain reads DAGVTQSPTHLIKTRGQQVTLRCSPKSGHDTVSWYQQALGQGPQFIFQYYEEEERQRGNFPDRFSGHQFPNYSSELNVNALLLGDSALYLCASSLGATDNSPLHFGNGTRLTVT.

This chain links TRBV5-6 with TRBJ2-7; D might be TRBD2 (5 bases). CDR1 and CDR2 (germline): SGHDT, YYEEEE. The CDR3 is 13 residues long. With 2 bases removed from V and 0 bases from J, the gap between germline ends came to 6 bases. The CDR3 here is CASSFGSSYEQYV. Written as DNA, the CDR3 is TGTGCCAGCAGCTTTGGGAGCTCCTACGAGCAGTACGTC.

The chain combines TRBV4-1 with TRBJ2-1; 8 positions agree with TRBD2. The V segment lost 4 bases and the J segment 4 bases; nucleotides outside the gene matches: 12. The CDR3 consists of 17 residues. The germline CDR1 and CDR2 sequences are MGHRA and YSYEKL. CDR3 DNA sequence: TGCGCCAGCAGCCGAGCGGCTCTAGCGGGCATATACAATGAGCAGTTCTTC. It codes for CASSRAALAGIYNEQFF.

The chain links TRBV11-2 to TRBJ2-4; D is unresolved. Germline V CDR1 and CDR2: SGHAT, FQNNGV. The CDR3 length is 18 residues. Trimming removed 0 bases from V and 2 bases from J, with 17 bases in between. The CDR3 is CASSLDSSTLSPKNIQYF. The DNA for the CDR3 is TGTGCCAGCAGCTTAGATTCGTCGACTCTTAGTCCCAAAAACATTCAGTACTTC.

The V call is TRBV28, the J call TRBJ1-1; unclear D gene. CDR3 length equals 14 residues. Trimming took 2 bases from V and 0 from J, leaving 7 bases between them. The germline V gene has CDR1 MDHEN and CDR2 SYDVKM. CDR3 in amino acids: CASSLATMNTEAFF. The CDR3 coding sequence is TGTGCCAGCAGTTTAGCCACCATGAACACTGAAGCTTTCTTT.

The J gene is TRBJ1-1, the V gene TRBV3-1 (or the pseudogene TRBV3-2); no definite D call. Trimming shortened V by 1 base and J by 2 bases, and 8 bases separated the two germline ends. Germline loops: CDR1 LGHDT, CDR2 YNNKEL (reference sequence). This CDR3 spans 14 amino acids. CDR3 DNA sequence: TGTGCCAGCAGCCAAGTAAACAGTAACACTGAAGCTTTCTTT. Translated: CASSQVNSNTEAFF.

The chain links TRBV29-1 to TRBJ2-7, with 9 bases lining up with TRBD1. V lost 5 bases to trimming and J lost 5 bases; unmatched junction nucleotides: 10. The germline V gene has CDR1 SQVTM and CDR2 ANQGSEA. The CDR3 consists of 14 residues. The CDR3 bases are TGCAGCGTTCGCACCGGGACAGGGTTCGACGAGCAGTACTTC. This sequence encodes CSVRTGTGFDEQYF.

V and J are TRBV4-1 and TRBJ1-1; tentatively, D is TRBD1 (5 bases). The CDR3 length is 15 residues. Germline-derived CDR1 and CDR2 are MGHRA and YSYEKL. V shed 1 base and J shed 13 bases, with 22 bases lying between them. The CDR3 sequence: CASSQGLGREMKFFF. CDR3 DNA sequence: TGCGCCAGCAGCCAAGGTTTGGGACGGGAGATGAAGTTTTTCTTT.